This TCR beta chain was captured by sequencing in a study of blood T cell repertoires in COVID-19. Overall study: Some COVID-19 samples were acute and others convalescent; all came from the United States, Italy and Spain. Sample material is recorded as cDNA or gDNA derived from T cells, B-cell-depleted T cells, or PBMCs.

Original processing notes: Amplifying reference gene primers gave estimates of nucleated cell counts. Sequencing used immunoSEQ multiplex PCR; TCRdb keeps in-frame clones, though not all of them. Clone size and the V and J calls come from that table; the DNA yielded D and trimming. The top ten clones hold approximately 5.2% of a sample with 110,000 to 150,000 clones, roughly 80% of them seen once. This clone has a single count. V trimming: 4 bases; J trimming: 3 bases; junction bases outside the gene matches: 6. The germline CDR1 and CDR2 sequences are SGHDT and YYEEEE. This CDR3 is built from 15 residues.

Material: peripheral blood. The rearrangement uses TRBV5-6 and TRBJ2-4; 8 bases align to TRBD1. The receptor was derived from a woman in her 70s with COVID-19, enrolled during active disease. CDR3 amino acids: CASSLEGQDKNIQYF. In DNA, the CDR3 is TGTGCCAGCAGCCTGGAGGGACAGGACAAAAACATTCAGTACTTC.